What follows are 14 T cell receptor beta chains derived from one specimen sequenced in a study of T cell responses to AZD1222 COVID-19 vaccine. Libraries were prepared by immunoSEQ multiplex PCR; TCRdb keeps only in-frame clonotypes and omits some of them. The sample contains approximately 300,000 clones, 94% of which appear only once. The specimen comprised peripheral blood, sampled 28 days after the second AZD1222 dose. These receptors were collected from an adult who received the AZD1222 COVID-19 vaccine.

The V gene is TRBV28, the J gene TRBJ1-2; D unclear. Germline V gene sequence: CDR1 MDHEN, CDR2 SYDVKM. The CDR3 is 15 amino acids. V lost 3 bases and J lost 4, with 15 bases in between. The CDR3 DNA reads as TGTGCCAGCAGTTTGGAGGGCCGAGGATCCTATGGCTACACCTTC. Translated, it gives CASSLEGRGSYGYTF.

The chain carries TRBV27 and TRBJ2-1; D is possibly TRBD2 (7 bases). Trimming shortened V by 7 bases and J by 0 bases, and 16 bases separated the two germline ends. The V gene's germline CDR1 is MNHEY and CDR2 SMNVEV (reference sequence). The CDR3 loop spans 16 amino acids. CDR3 bases: TGTGCCAGCACCCAAAGGGGGGGAAGCTCCTACAATGAGCAGTTCTTC. Translating gives CASTQRGGSSYNEQFF.

The chain recombines TRBV7-6 with TRBJ2-7; TRBD2 might be the D (5 bases). The V end was cut by 5 bases, the J end by 6 bases, with 8 bases between. The CDR3 sequence is 11 residues long. Germline CDR1 is SGHVS and CDR2 is FNYEAQ. CDR3 loop: CASSRGGEQYF. The CDR3 DNA sequence: TGTGCCAGCAGCCGTGGAGGCGAGCAGTACTTC.

V gene TRBV5-1 combines with J gene TRBJ2-7; possibly TRBD1 or TRBD2 for D (5 bases each). This CDR3 has 13 residues. V was shortened by 4 bases and J by 7 bases, with 15 bases between the two germline ends. CDR1 SGHRS and CDR2 YFSETQ come from the germline V gene. This CDR3 is CASSMAPGPEQYF. The CDR3 coding sequence is TGCGCCAGCAGCATGGCTCCGGGGCCTGAGCAGTACTTC. The entire variable domain, with the rest obtained from reference TRBV5-1 and TRBJ2-7, is as follows: KAGVTQTPRYLIKTRGQQVTLSCSPISGHRSVSWYQQTPGQGLQFLFEYFSETQRNKGNFPGRFSGRQFSNSRSEMNVSTLELGDSALYLCASSMAPGPEQYFGPGTRLTVT.

The chain has TRBV27 and TRBJ2-7; 9 bases fit TRBD2. CDR3 length: 16 residues. The V gene end was trimmed by 4 bases and the J gene end by 3 bases; junction bases not matched to a gene: 10. Germline CDR1 MNHEY, CDR2 SMNVEV (reference sequence). The CDR3 DNA follows: TGTGCCAGCAGTTCAGAATGGGGACTAGCCGACTACGAGCAGTACTTC. Its protein is CASSSEWGLADYEQYF.

This clone was counted a single time. A junction end diverges from the germline sequence, so it may reflect a read error. V usage is TRBV10-3 and J usage is TRBJ1-1, with D tentatively TRBD1 (5 bases). CDR1 and CDR2 (germline): ENHRY, SYGVKD. The CDR3 has 13 amino acids. CDR3 region: CAISEDVGGEPFF. The CDR3 DNA reads as TGTGCCATCAGTGAGGACGTTGGGGGTGAACCTTTCTTT.

The V gene is TRBV7-8, the J gene TRBJ1-2; TRBD1 is a possible D gene (6 bases). The V gene lost 5 bases and the J gene lost 6 bases, with 16 bases spanning the gap. The CDR3 runs to 14 residues. Germline CDR1 SGHVS, CDR2 FQNEAQ. CDR3 in amino acids: CASSARGRPDGYTF. Here the CDR3 DNA reads TGTGCCAGCAGCGCCAGGGGACGGCCTGATGGCTACACCTTC.

The chain uses TRBV19 and TRBJ1-5; D call uncertain. CDR1 LNHDA and CDR2 SQIVND come from the germline V gene (reference sequence). The ends were cut back, 4 bases at V and 3 bases at J, with 13 bases in the middle. The CDR3 has 15 amino acids. In nucleotides, the CDR3 is TGTGCCAGTAGTAGCTACAAAACGGACAATCAGCCCCAGCATTTT. Translation: CASSSYKTDNQPQHF.

This chain connects TRBV5-1 to TRBJ2-7; D ambiguous. V lost 0 bases to trimming and J lost 0 bases, with 10 bases between them. Per the germline V gene, CDR1 is SGHRS and CDR2 is YFSETQ. This CDR3 contains 15 residues. The CDR3 reads CASSLASGFSYEQYF. The CDR3 DNA follows: TGCGCCAGCAGCTTGGCCTCGGGCTTCTCCTACGAGCAGTACTTC.

The V gene is TRBV2, the J gene TRBJ2-7, with a tentative D call TRBD2 (6 bases). Germline CDR1 is SNHLY and CDR2 is FYNNEI. V was trimmed by 9 bases and J by 2 bases, leaving 32 bases between them. The CDR3 has 19 residues. This chain's CDR3 is CASELSRGSTLLAAYEQYF. The CDR3 DNA follows: TGTGCCAGTGAGCTTAGTCGGGGGTCTACCCTCCTAGCCGCCTACGAGCAGTACTTC.

This chain connects TRBV2 to TRBJ1-3, with TRBD1 matching 7 bases. The CDR3 extends over 15 amino acids. Germline V lookup: CDR1 SNHLY, CDR2 FYNNEI. Germline trimming cut 4 bases from V and 2 bases from J; bases unmatched to any gene: 5. In DNA form, the CDR3 reads TGTGCCAGCAGTGGACAGGGTATCGCTGGAAACACCATATATTTT. Amino acid sequence: CASSGQGIAGNTIYF.

The chain joins TRBV11-3 to TRBJ2-1, with TRBD2 matching 7 bases. Germline lookup yields CDR1 SGHNT and CDR2 YENEEA. The CDR3 extends over 15 amino acids. Trimming removed 3 bases from V and 9 bases from J; junction bases left unmatched: 11. The CDR3 DNA reads TGTGCCAGCAGCTTGAACGGGAGGCCCCCGGGTGAGCAGTTCTTC. Encoded protein: CASSLNGRPPGEQFF.

V usage is TRBV28 and J usage is TRBJ1-1, with a possible D match to TRBD1 (5 bases). The CDR3 runs 14 residues. V was clipped by 4 bases and J by 3 bases, with 12 bases between them. Germline V CDR1 and CDR2: MDHEN, SYDVKM. The CDR3 loop is CASSSPGRDTEAFF. The CDR3 bases are TGTGCCAGCAGTTCGCCGGGCAGGGACACTGAAGCTTTCTTT.

This rearrangement joins TRBV28 to TRBJ1-6; D is perhaps TRBD1 (5 bases). Between the trimmed V and J ends, which lost 5 bases and 4 bases, there was a span of 12 bases. Per the germline V gene, CDR1 is MDHEN and CDR2 is SYDVKM. This CDR3 has 15 residues. Written as DNA, the CDR3 is TGTGCCAGCAGTACCGGGCAGGGATATAATTCACCCCTCCACTTT. This encodes CASSTGQGYNSPLHF. The full variable domain, its missing parts supplied by reference TRBV28 and TRBJ1-6, is DVKVTQSSRYLVKRTGEKVFLECVQDMDHENMFWYRQDPGLGLRLIYFSYDVKMKEKGDIPEGYSVSREKKERFSLILESASTNQTSMYLCASSTGQGYNSPLHFGNGTRLTVT.